The rows below give T cell receptor beta chains drawn from one sample of a study of blood T cell repertoires in COVID-19. Some clones are missing from TCRdb's copy, which holds only in-frame ones; the method was immunoSEQ multiplex PCR. The profile covers around 170,000 clones, with about 86% appearing a single time and around 6.6% taken by the ten largest. Sequenced material: peripheral blood. The receptors shown here come from a man aged 50 or older with active or convalescent COVID-19. The CDR3 runs from the conserved cysteine through the conserved F or W. The order of the fields is D gene, CDR3 length, V gene, J gene, CDR3 DNA, CDR3 protein. D genes are given only for firm matches.

TRBD2	17	TRBV7-2	TRBJ2-6	TGTGCCAGCAGCTCCGGACTAGCGATCACTCGGGCCAACGTCCTGACTTTC	CASSSGLAITRANVLTF
TRBD1	15	TRBV7-8	TRBJ1-1	TGTGCCAGCAGCTCCCTCTGGACAGGGAACACTGAAGCTTTCTTT	CASSSLWTGNTEAFF
NA	13	TRBV20-1	TRBJ1-5	TGCAGTGCTAGTGTCGGGGGCAATCAGCCCCAGCATTTT	CSASVGGNQPQHF
TRBD1	16	TRBV5-6	TRBJ2-7	TGTGCCAGCGGCATTTTGACAGGGGGGCCCCTATACGAGCAGTACTTC	CASGILTGGPLYEQYF
TRBD2	15	TRBV19	TRBJ2-1	TGTGCCAGCACTAGCGGGGGCTACTCCTACAATGAGCAGTTCTTC	CASTSGGYSYNEQFF
NA	13	TRBV5-5	TRBJ2-5	TGTGCCAGCAGCCGGGTACCCCAAGAGACCCAGTACTTC	CASSRVPQETQYF
NA	15	TRBV15	TRBJ2-2	TGTGCCACCAGCATTGGGGGGAGAAGGATAGGGGAGCTGTTTTTT	CATSIGGRRIGELFF
NA	16	TRBV3-1/TRBV3-2	TRBJ2-5	TGTGCCAGCAGCCACTTCCTGCGGCGCGGCCAAGAGACCCAGTACTTC	CASSHFLRRGQETQYF
TRBD1	15	TRBV6-5	TRBJ1-1	TGTGCCAGCAGCTGGGACAGGGTTGGGAAGACTGAAGCTTTCTTT	CASSWDRVGKTEAFF
NA	15	TRBV19	TRBJ1-1	TGTGCCAGTACTTACAGGAACTTCATGAACACTGAAGCTTTCTTT	CASTYRNFMNTEAFF